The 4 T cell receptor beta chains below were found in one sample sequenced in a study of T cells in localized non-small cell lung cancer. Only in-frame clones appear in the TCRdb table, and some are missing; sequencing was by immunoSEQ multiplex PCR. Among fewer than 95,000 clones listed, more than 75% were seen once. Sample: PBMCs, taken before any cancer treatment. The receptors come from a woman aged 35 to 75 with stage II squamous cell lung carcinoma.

The CDR3 region has the DNA TGCAGTGCTCTCGACAACTACGAGCAGTACTTC. Its protein product is CSALDNYEQYF. The genes are TRBV20-1 and TRBJ2-7; D is unclear. This CDR3 is 11 amino acids long. Trimming took 5 bases from V and 3 from J, leaving 8 bases between them. CDR1 DFQATT and CDR2 SNEGSKA come from the germline V gene (reference sequence).

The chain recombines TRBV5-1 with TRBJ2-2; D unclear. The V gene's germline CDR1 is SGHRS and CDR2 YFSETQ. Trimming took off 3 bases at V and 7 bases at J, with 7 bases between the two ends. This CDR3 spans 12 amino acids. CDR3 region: CASSSGVGELFF. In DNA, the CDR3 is TGCGCCAGCAGCTCTGGGGTCGGGGAGCTGTTTTTT.

CDR3 nucleotides: TGTGCCAGTAGTATTTTCAGAAACACTGAAGCTTTCTTT. Protein product: CASSIFRNTEAFF. The chain couples TRBV19 to TRBJ1-1, with no clear D. The germline V gene has CDR1 LNHDA and CDR2 SQIVND (reference sequence). V was trimmed by 3 bases and J by 2 bases, leaving 7 bases between them. The CDR3 consists of 13 residues.

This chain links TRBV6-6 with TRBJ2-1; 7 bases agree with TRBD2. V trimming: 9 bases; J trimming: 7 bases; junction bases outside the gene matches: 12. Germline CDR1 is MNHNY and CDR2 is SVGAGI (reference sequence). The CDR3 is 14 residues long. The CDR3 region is CASLTSTSANEQFF. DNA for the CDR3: TGTGCCAGTCTGACTAGCACATCAGCGAATGAGCAGTTCTTC.